This entry concerns a single T cell receptor beta chain. This clonotype was observed at least ten times. It lacks a known antigen. Base qualities were left out, and no much larger clone turns up one base away. Libraries were made using PCR. Sequencing was performed on an Illumina HiSeq 2500. Molecular barcoding was employed in the preparation of TCR libraries, with unique molecular identifiers being used to normalize TCRbeta repertoire quantification. The public reads were reprocessed in TCRdb via fastp at Q25 and MiXCR, keeping in-frame beta chains. CDR3 protein duplicates are merged, each entry listing the most common genes and DNA. For this sample the table gives around 16,000 distinct CDR3 sequences, of which around 5% were detected only once. The ten top clones hold over 6% of the sample. The CDR3 measures 14 amino acids from cysteine to phenylalanine. The only DNA kept is the CDR3, 42 bases in frame from the first base. Trimmed from V: 4 bases; trimmed from J: 2 bases; junction bases lacking a gene match: 3. The germline V gene provides CDR1 SGHRS and CDR2 YFSETQ.

This entry is derived from a study of T-cell reconstitution after alpha-beta-depleted transplantation in children (dated by TCRdb to 2016 to 2017). Broadly, across the study: T-cell immune reconstitution after TCRalphabeta/CD19-depleted allogeneic hematopoietic cell transplantation in children was quantitatively tracked in the study by means of TCR repertoire profiling.

On the study overall, not on this receptor specifically: The apparently early alphabetaT-cell count recovery about two months after transplant was reportedly dependent on only several hundred rapidly expanded clones derived from non-depleted graft cells. The high TCRbeta diversity at day 60 in some patients was ascribed to recipient T cells and intrathymic progenitors that had survived conditioning. Hyperexpanded clone frequencies declined over subsequent months; after one year, T-cell counts and TCRbeta diversity were mostly attributed to newly produced T cells.

This specimen's treatment or condition label, per the study, means: allogeneic hematopoietic cell transplantation with graft depleted of TCRalphabeta T cells and CD19 B cells. TCRalphabeta/CD19-depleted allogeneic hematopoietic cell grafts were given to the transplant recipients, all of whom were children. The chain links TRBV5-1 with TRBJ2-4, with 7 middle bases fitting TRBD1. The clonotype comes from a boy between 10 and 17 years old with acute lymphoblastic leukemia, due to receive a stem cell transplant. The sequencing here drew on PBMCs, taken before TCRalphabeta/CD19-depleted stem cell transplant. Here the CDR3 is given as CASSPGQPKNIQYF. The nucleotide sequence is given as TGCGCCAGCAGCCCGGGACAGCCCAAAAACATTCAGTACTTC.